These T cell receptor beta chains were read from a single sample in a study of cytomegalovirus exposure and HLA in healthy donors. Clones were read by immunoSEQ multiplex PCR, and TCRdb kept only the in-frame ones, dropping some. The sample contains about 100,000 clones, 60% to 85% of which appear only once. Sequencing was carried out using PBMCs. The receptors stem from a woman between 18 and 29 years old in good health and CMV-seropositive. CDR3s include the opening cysteine and the closing phenylalanine or tryptophan. A D gene is named only where the DNA matches it firmly. Not all rows give a size; the values are once, few, many and, for expanded clones, a class.

. TRBJ2-7 TRBD2 15 TRBV27 CASSPGTSGSYEQYF TGTGCCAGCAGCCCCGGGACTAGCGGTAGCTACGAGCAGTACTTC
. TRBJ2-2 TRBD2 16 TRBV5-1 CASSHQLAGGPGELFF TGCGCCAGCAGCCACCAACTAGCGGGAGGGCCCGGGGAGCTGTTTTTT
few TRBJ2-7 TRBD2 16 TRBV28 CASSDPGTSGSYEQYF TGTGCCAGCAGCGACCCCGGGACTAGCGGTTCCTACGAGCAGTACTTC
. TRBJ2-5 TRBD2 15 TRBV30 CAWSVFWEGRETQYF TGTGCCTGGAGTGTATTTTGGGAGGGGAGGGAGACCCAGTACTTC
. TRBJ2-7 TRBD2 16 TRBV28 CASSNRRTSRPYEQYF TGTGCCAGCAGCAATCGCCGGACTAGCCGCCCCTACGAGCAGTACTTC
. TRBJ2-3 TRBD2 16 TRBV2 CTGAGTSGRATDTQYF TGTACCGGGGCCGGGACTAGCGGGAGGGCCACAGATACGCAGTATTTT
. TRBJ2-5 TRBD2 16 TRBV5-1 CASSPRLAGDRETQYF TGCGCCAGCAGCCCCCGACTAGCGGGAGACCGGGAGACCCAGTACTTC
. TRBJ2-3 TRBD2 15 TRBV7-6 CASSLASGSADTQYF TGTGCCAGCAGCTTAGCTAGCGGGAGTGCAGATACGCAGTATTTT
. TRBJ2-7 TRBD2 16 TRBV27 CASSFFVAGFLYEQYF TGTGCCAGCAGTTTTTTTGTAGCGGGTTTTCTTTACGAGCAGTACTTC
. TRBJ1-2 . 11 TRBV20-1 CSASDSYGYTF TGCAGTGCTTCCGACAGCTATGGCTACACCTTC
. TRBJ2-1 TRBD2 15 TRBV19 CASSQRTGGYNEQFF TGTGCCAGTAGCCAACGGACGGGAGGCTACAATGAGCAGTTCTTC
. TRBJ1-5 TRBD1 16 TRBV6-1 CASSEDRGYSNQPQHF TGTGCCAGCAGTGAAGACAGGGGTTATAGCAATCAGCCCCAGCATTTT
. TRBJ1-1 . 14 TRBV6-1 CASSERGEATEAFF TGTGCCAGCAGTGAGCGAGGGGAGGCCACTGAAGCTTTCTTT
. TRBJ2-2 . 16 TRBV28 CASSSRTSAGTGELFF TGTGCCAGCAGTTCCAGGACCTCGGCGGGGACCGGGGAGCTGTTTTTT
. TRBJ2-7 . 16 TRBV21-1 CASSKVDRRSSYEQYF TGTGCCAGCAGCAAAGTTGACCGGCGGAGCTCCTACGAGCAGTACTTC
. TRBJ1-1 TRBD1 13 TRBV18 CASSPGQDTEAFF TGTGCCAGCTCACCTGGACAGGACACTGAAGCTTTCTTT
. TRBJ2-7 . 12 TRBV5-6 CASSTSYNEQYF TGTGCCAGCAGCACGTCATACAACGAGCAGTACTTC
. TRBJ2-1 TRBD2 16 TRBV6-5 CASSYEAGATWNEQFF TGTGCCAGCAGTTATGAGGCGGGAGCAACTTGGAATGAGCAGTTCTTC
few TRBJ2-5 . 11 TRBV28 CASSLTRTQYF TGTGCCAGCAGTCTCACCAGGACCCAGTACTTC
once TRBJ2-7 . 12 TRBV28 CASRTTSYEQYF TGTGCCAGTAGGACTACGTCCTACGAGCAGTACTTC
. TRBJ2-7 TRBD1 18 TRBV13 CASSQKGWEGGRSYEQYF TGTGCCAGCAGCCAAAAAGGGTGGGAAGGGGGCCGATCCTACGAGCAGTACTTC
. TRBJ1-1 . 14 TRBV7-9 CASSPGQVNTEAFF TGTGCCAGCAGCCCAGGACAAGTGAACACTGAAGCTTTCTTT
. TRBJ2-3 TRBD2 15 TRBV6-1 CASIGLAGGLDTQYF TGTGCCAGCATTGGACTAGCGGGAGGGTTAGATACGCAGTATTTT
. TRBJ2-7 . 13 TRBV28 CASSPPGNYEQYF TGTGCCAGCAGTCCCCCCGGGAACTACGAGCAGTACTTC
. TRBJ1-3 . 15 TRBV25-1 CASTLTTGSGNTIYF TGTGCCAGCACCCTGACCACAGGATCTGGAAACACCATATATTTT
. TRBJ1-1 . 14 TRBV30 CAWSITGMNTEAFF TGTGCCTGGAGTATTACAGGAATGAACACTGAAGCTTTCTTT
. TRBJ2-1 TRBD2 22 TRBV2 CASRPPQGLAENVPIRGNEQFF TGTGCCAGCAGGCCACCACAGGGACTAGCGGAAAATGTACCAATCAGGGGGAATGAGCAGTTCTTC
few TRBJ2-6 TRBD1 16 TRBV2 CASSGDRGRGANVLTF TGTGCCAGCAGTGGGGACAGGGGACGTGGGGCCAACGTCCTGACTTTC
. TRBJ2-7 . 13 TRBV4-1 CASSQVGGYEQYF TGCGCCAGCAGCCAAGTAGGGGGCTACGAGCAGTACTTC
. TRBJ2-7 TRBD2 15 TRBV28 CASSSPGTNVVEQYF TGTGCCAGCAGTTCCCCCGGGACTAATGTCGTCGAGCAGTACTTC
. TRBJ1-1 TRBD1 15 TRBV5-8 CASRTGGWMNTEAFF TGTGCCAGCAGAACAGGGGGGTGGATGAACACTGAAGCTTTCTTT
. TRBJ2-1 . 12 TRBV5-1 CASSLNLGEQFF TGCGCCAGCAGCTTGAATTTGGGCGAGCAGTTCTTC
once TRBJ1-4 . 15 TRBV28 CASSTRQATNEKLFF TGTGCCAGCAGTACAAGACAGGCAACTAATGAAAAACTGTTTTTT
once TRBJ1-4 TRBD1 15 TRBV7-2 CASSLRGTANEKLFF TGTGCCAGCAGCTTACGTGGGACAGCTAATGAAAAACTGTTTTTT
. TRBJ2-3 TRBD2 14 TRBV30 CASRTSVKTDTQYF TGTGCCTCTCGGACTAGCGTAAAAACAGATACGCAGTATTTT
. TRBJ2-1 . 16 TRBV6-5 CASSSRRSGRYNEQFF TGTGCCAGCAGTTCCCGGCGCAGCGGGCGCTACAATGAGCAGTTCTTC
. TRBJ2-3 TRBD2 16 TRBV5-4 CASSLGLAEKTDTQYF TGTGCCAGCAGCTTGGGACTAGCGGAAAAAACAGATACGCAGTATTTT
. TRBJ2-1 TRBD2 16 TRBV4-1 CASSQGGGLAGGEQFF TGCGCCAGCAGCCAAGGAGGGGGACTAGCGGGAGGAGAGCAGTTCTTC
once TRBJ2-3 TRBD2 16 TRBV7-8 CASSLEDGRARDTQYF TGTGCCAGCAGCTTAGAGGACGGGAGGGCCAGGGATACGCAGTATTTT